Sequencing of this TCR beta chain was carried out in a study of early T cells in non-severe SARS-CoV-2 infection. Regarding the study as a whole: Matching with VDJdb favored anti-spike CD8 responses (missing private and CD4 specificities).

Attached unique molecular identifiers marked individual cDNA molecules. Each CDR3 protein is one row after TCRdb ran MiXCR on the 5' RACE reads. Among some 66,000 distinct CDR3 sequences listed, over 10% were seen once. This clonotype was observed a handful of times. Its antigen is currently unknown. Germline CDR1 and CDR2: SGHTA and FQGNSA. The CDR3 consists of 14 residues. V was clipped by 4 bases and J by 4 bases, with 11 bases between them. The sample comprised whole blood. The sequence was obtained from an adult who was a healthcare worker with PCR-confirmed SARS-CoV-2 infection or an uninfected control (not recorded which). The chain has TRBV7-2 and TRBJ2-1; TRBD1 might be the D (5 bases). The CDR3 reads CASSSRAKYNEQFF. CDR3 coding DNA: TGTGCCAGCAGCTCCAGGGCTAAGTACAATGAGCAGTTCTTC.